A single sample gave rise to the 8 T cell receptor beta chains below, sequenced in a study of human T cells and chemical hapten exposure. Sample time point: pre-sensitization, week 0. Treatment described: therapeutic diphenylcyclopropenone sensitization with weekly scalp DPC. TCRdb independently ran MiXCR on the RACE reads; one entry per CDR3 protein. The repertoire holds 250,000 or so distinct CDR3 sequences, with almost 8% as singletons. Sequences were derived from whole blood, sampled in connection with sensitization to the hapten diphenylcyclopropenone (DPC). The receptors here all came from a young man with alopecia areata. Some clones in this sample may be carry-over from other donors' samples.

This clonotype was seen at least ten times. The chain combines TRBV28 with TRBJ2-7, with 8 bases identical to TRBD1. With V trimmed by 8 bases and J by 4 bases, 7 bases remained unmatched. The CDR3 has 13 amino acids. Germline values: CDR1 MDHEN, CDR2 SYDVKM. The DNA for the CDR3 is TGTGCCAGCGGCCGACAGGGGATTTACGAGCAGTACTTC. Its translation is CASGRQGIYEQYF.

This clonotype was counted a few times. The chain links TRBV20-1 to TRBJ1-5; D uncertain. CDR3 length equals 13 residues. Trimming shortened V by 3 bases and J by 6 bases, and 12 bases separated the two germline ends. Germline assignment: CDR1 DFQATT and CDR2 SNEGSKA (reference sequence). The CDR3 sequence is CSAREGVGQPQHF. CDR3 DNA: TGCAGTGCTAGGGAGGGAGTTGGTCAGCCCCAGCATTTT.

This clonotype has a handful of counts. The V and J genes are TRBV29-1 and TRBJ1-4; a weak D match, TRBD1 (5 bases). V shed 3 bases and J shed 8 bases, with 13 bases lying between them. CDR3 length: 13 amino acids. CDR1 SQVTM and CDR2 ANQGSEA come from the germline V gene. CDR3 sequence: CSVEGPRREKLFF. DNA for the CDR3: TGCAGCGTTGAGGGGCCCCGGAGAGAAAAACTGTTTTTT. The entire variable domain, with the rest obtained from reference TRBV29-1 and TRBJ1-4, is as follows: SAVISQKPSRDICQRGTSLTIQCQVDSQVTMMFWYRQQPGQSLTLIATANQGSEATYESGFVIDKFPISRPNLTFSTLTVSNMSPEDSSIYLCSVEGPRREKLFFGSGTQLSVL.

V gene TRBV15 combines with J gene TRBJ1-5, with D tentatively TRBD1 (5 bases). V was trimmed by 1 base and J by 0 bases, leaving 13 bases between them. Looked up from germline, CDR1 is LNHNV and CDR2 is YYDKDF (reference sequence). The CDR3 runs to 17 residues. DNA for the CDR3: TGTGCCACCAGCAGAGGAATAACAGGAGATAGCAATCAGCCCCAGCATTTT. Its protein is CATSRGITGDSNQPQHF.

This clonotype occurred many times. This chain connects TRBV9 to TRBJ2-7; D remains ambiguous. The V gene lost 4 bases and the J gene lost 5 bases, with 16 bases spanning the gap. The germline CDR1 and CDR2 sequences are SGDLS and YYNGEE. The CDR3 covers 14 residues. CDR3: CASSSRGGSDEQYF. In nucleotides, the CDR3 is TGTGCCAGCAGCTCCAGAGGTGGTTCCGACGAGCAGTACTTC. Using reference TRBV9 and TRBJ2-7 for the parts outside the CDR3, the full variable domain is DSGVTQTPKHLITATGQRVTLRCSPRSGDLSVYWYQQSLDQGLQFLIQYYNGEERAKGNILERFSAQQFPDLHSELNLSSLELGDSALYFCASSSRGGSDEQYFGPGTRLTVT.

The chain employs TRBV27 and TRBJ2-1, with D perhaps assigned TRBD1 or TRBD2 (5 bases each). Germline-derived CDR1 and CDR2 are MNHEY and SMNVEV (reference sequence). This CDR3 is 16 amino acids long. The V end lost 3 bases, the J end lost 7 bases, and 19 bases lay between the germline ends. This CDR3 is CASSFGGPRHLNEQFF. The CDR3 region has the DNA TGTGCCAGCAGTTTTGGGGGACCGCGACACCTAAATGAGCAGTTCTTC.

This clonotype has at least ten counts. The chain uses TRBV4-2 and TRBJ2-7; a possible D gene is TRBD2 (7 bases). Germline CDR1 reads LGHNA; CDR2 reads YNFKEQ. Between the trimmed V and J ends, which lost 1 base and 3 bases, there was a span of 16 bases. The CDR3 spans 16 residues. The CDR3 sequence is CASSQAVGGGHYEQYF. Written as DNA, the CDR3 is TGTGCCAGCAGCCAAGCCGTAGGCGGGGGCCACTACGAGCAGTACTTC.

This clonotype was observed many times. DNA of the CDR3: TGTGCCAGCAGTCCCCCTGTGGTCAGAACCTATAGCAATCAGCCCCAGCATTTT. Its protein is CASSPPVVRTYSNQPQHF. The rearrangement joins TRBV28 to TRBJ1-5; D unclear. CDR3 size: 18 residues. Looked up from germline, CDR1 is MDHEN and CDR2 is SYDVKM. With 5 bases removed from V and 0 bases from J, the gap between germline ends came to 20 bases.